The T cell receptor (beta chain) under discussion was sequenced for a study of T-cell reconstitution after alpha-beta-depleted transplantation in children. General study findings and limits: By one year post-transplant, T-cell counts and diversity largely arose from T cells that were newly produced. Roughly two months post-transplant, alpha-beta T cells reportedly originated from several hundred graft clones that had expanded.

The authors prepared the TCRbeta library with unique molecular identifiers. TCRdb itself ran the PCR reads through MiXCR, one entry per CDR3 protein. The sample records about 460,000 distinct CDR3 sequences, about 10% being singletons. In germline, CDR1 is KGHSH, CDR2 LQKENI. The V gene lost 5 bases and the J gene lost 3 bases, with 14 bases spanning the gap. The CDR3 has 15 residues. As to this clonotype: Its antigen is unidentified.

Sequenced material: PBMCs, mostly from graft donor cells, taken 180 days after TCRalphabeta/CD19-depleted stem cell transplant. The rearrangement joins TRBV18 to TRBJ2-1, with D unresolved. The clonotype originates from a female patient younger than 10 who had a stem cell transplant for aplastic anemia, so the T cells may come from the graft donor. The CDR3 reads CASSVRARGYNEQFF. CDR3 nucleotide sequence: TGTGCCAGCTCAGTTCGGGCGAGAGGCTACAATGAGCAGTTCTTC.